The 26 T cell receptor beta chains in this list originate from one sample, sequenced in a study of OX40 agonist ivuxolimab in advanced cancers. Using immunoSEQ multiplex PCR, the repertoire was profiled, and TCRdb retains in-frame clones only, with some absent. This table has 60,000 to 70,000 clones, 84% appearing once. This specimen was CD4+ or CD8+ T cells sorted from blood, taken in a trial of the OX40 agonist ivuxolimab. Receptors originate from an adult with an advanced solid tumor such as melanoma, head and neck, liver or kidney cancer.

V usage is TRBV4-2 and J usage is TRBJ2-1; 7 nucleotides align to TRBD1. The CDR3 sequence is 16 residues long. The junction had 5 bases not matched to a gene; V was cut back by 0 bases and J by 3 bases. Germline V lookup: CDR1 LGHNA, CDR2 YNFKEQ. CDR3 protein: CASSQEPRTGYNEQFF. CDR3 coding DNA: TGTGCCAGCAGCCAAGAACCCCGGACAGGCTACAATGAGCAGTTCTTC.

Only one count was recorded for this clone. J is TRBJ2-5 and V is TRBV4-2; TRBD1 aligns across 9 bases. Germline CDR1 LGHNA, CDR2 YNFKEQ. The J segment lost 3 bases and the V segment lost 4 bases, leaving 9 bases of the junction unmatched. There are 16 residues in the CDR3. The CDR3: CASSLGQGLGEETQYF. The CDR3 DNA follows: TGTGCCAGCAGCCTCGGACAGGGGCTGGGAGAAGAGACCCAGTACTTC.

The rearrangement joins TRBV6-5 to TRBJ1-3, with D possibly matching TRBD1 (5 bases). CDR1 MNHEY and CDR2 SVGAGI come from the germline V gene. The CDR3 has 15 amino acids. The ends were cut back, 0 bases at V and 2 bases at J, with 8 bases in the middle. The CDR3 DNA sequence: TGTGCCAGCAGTTACTCGAGGGGCCCTGGAAACACCATATATTTT. This translates into CASSYSRGPGNTIYF.

This chain joins TRBV7-2 and TRBJ2-2, with 11 bases fitting TRBD2. There are 18 residues in the CDR3. Germline CDR1 and CDR2: SGHTA and FQGNSA. Germline trimming cut 0 bases from V and 5 bases from J; bases unmatched to any gene: 8. CDR3 in amino acids: CASSLAVLAGGGTGELFF. The CDR3 nucleotides are TGTGCCAGCAGCTTAGCCGTCCTAGCGGGAGGAGGGACCGGGGAGCTGTTTTTT.

The chain couples TRBV29-1 to TRBJ2-3; TRBD2 matches 7 bases. The CDR3 contains 15 residues. Trimming took 8 bases from V and 0 from J; bases not matched to a gene: 11. CDR1 is SQVTM, CDR2 ANQGSEA, per germline. The DNA for the CDR3 is TGCAGCATAACGACTAGCCGAGAAAGCACAGATACGCAGTATTTT. This translates into CSITTSRESTDTQYF.

The chain is built from TRBV4-3 and TRBJ2-1; a weak D match, TRBD1 (6 bases). With 1 base removed from V and 7 bases from J, the gap between germline ends came to 8 bases. CDR1 LGHNA and CDR2 YSLEER come from the germline V gene. The CDR3 is 13 amino acids. In DNA form, the CDR3 reads TGCGCCAGCAGCCAAGTAACAGGGAATGAGCAGTTCTTC. It encodes CASSQVTGNEQFF.

This clone showed up just once. The chain combines TRBV7-6 with TRBJ2-7, with TRBD2 identical over 10 bases. Germline CDR1 reads SGHVS; CDR2 reads FNYEAQ. This CDR3 region has 15 residues. V lost 1 base, J lost 4 bases, and 4 bases stayed unmatched. The CDR3: CASSLGLAGVYEQYF. DNA of the CDR3: TGTGCCAGCAGCTTAGGGCTAGCGGGAGTTTACGAGCAGTACTTC.

The chain combines TRBV11-2 with TRBJ2-1, with a possible D match to TRBD2 (6 bases). The CDR3 runs 15 residues. Germline V gives CDR1 SGHAT, CDR2 FQNNGV. Trimming took off 0 bases at V and 9 bases at J, with 15 bases between the two ends. The CDR3 here is CASSLDWSGVGEQFF. The CDR3, as DNA: TGTGCCAGCAGCTTAGATTGGTCGGGGGTTGGTGAGCAGTTCTTC.

Here the CDR3 DNA reads TGCGCCAGCAGCTTAGAGATTCTGAGGCCGGGGACCGGGGAGCTGTTTTTT. This gives the protein CASSLEILRPGTGELFF. The J gene is TRBJ2-2, the V gene TRBV4-1, with D tentatively TRBD2 (5 bases). This CDR3 contains 17 residues. The V end lost 5 bases, the J end lost 5 bases, and 21 bases lay between the germline ends. Per the germline V gene, CDR1 is MGHRA and CDR2 is YSYEKL.

The gene calls are TRBV19 and TRBJ2-4; 8 bases map to TRBD1. Germline CDR1 is LNHDA and CDR2 is SQIVND (reference sequence). V lost 5 bases and J lost 1; bases outside the gene matches: 4. The CDR3 runs to 15 residues. The CDR3 here is CASSSGGAAKNIQYF. The CDR3 DNA follows: TGTGCCAGTAGTTCAGGGGGCGCGGCCAAAAACATTCAGTACTTC.

V usage is TRBV5-5 and J usage is TRBJ2-5, with unresolved D. This CDR3 contains 14 residues. V lost 1 base to trimming and J lost 2 bases, with 9 bases between them. Germline CDR1 SGHKS, CDR2 YYEKEE (reference sequence). DNA for the CDR3: TGTGCCAGCAGCTTGAGGCCCTTACAAGAGACCCAGTACTTC. It encodes CASSLRPLQETQYF.

This clone was recorded a few times. This chain uses TRBV25-1 with TRBJ1-5; no definite D call. Germline V gene sequence: CDR1 MGHDK, CDR2 SYGVNS. V was shortened by 4 bases and J by 6 bases, with 13 bases between the two germline ends. The CDR3 consists of 14 residues. CDR3 DNA sequence: TGTGCCAGCAGTGGGGAGGCGGGTGGTCAGCCCCAGCATTTT. It specifies CASSGEAGGQPQHF.

The J gene is TRBJ1-4, the V gene TRBV27, with TRBD1 identical over 7 bases. Germline CDR1 and CDR2: MNHEY and SMNVEV (reference sequence). The CDR3 runs to 17 residues. Trimming cost V 2 bases and J 10 bases; bases outside gene matches: 16. Written as DNA, the CDR3 is TGTGCCAGCAGTTTAGACACCCAGAGGGGGCGCGGTGGAAAACTGTTTTTT. Its protein is CASSLDTQRGRGGKLFF.

The chain couples TRBV6-5 to TRBJ1-5, with 9 bases that match TRBD1. With 6 bases clipped from V and 6 bases from J, the junction kept 6 bases outside the gene matches. There are 14 residues in the CDR3. Looked up from germline, CDR1 is MNHEY and CDR2 is SVGAGI. CDR3 sequence (DNA): TGTGCCAGCAGAGGGACAGGGCTGGGTCAGCCCCAGCATTTT. Protein: CASRGTGLGQPQHF.

J is TRBJ1-5 and V is TRBV19; 8 bases agree with TRBD1. This CDR3 contains 16 residues. The germline V gene has CDR1 LNHDA and CDR2 SQIVND (reference sequence). V was pared by 3 bases and J by 5 bases, with 9 bases of the junction left unmatched. The DNA for the CDR3 is TGTGCCAGTAGTATGGGTCGCAGGGGGCTTGATCAGCCCCAGCATTTT. Translated, it gives CASSMGRRGLDQPQHF. Looking up the rest from reference TRBV19 and TRBJ1-5 gives the full variable domain: DGGITQSPKYLFRKEGQNVTLSCEQNLNHDAMYWYRQDPGQGLRLIYYSQIVNDFQKGDIAEGYSVSREKKESFPLTVTSAQKNPTAFYLCASSMGRRGLDQPQHFGDGTRLSIL.

The chain recombines TRBV7-9 with TRBJ1-2; weak D call: TRBD1 (5 bases). Germline CDR1 and CDR2: SEHNR and FQNEAQ (reference sequence). V lost 3 bases to trimming and J lost 3 bases, with 20 bases between them. The length of the CDR3 is 17 residues. The CDR3 loop reads CASSFQTGGVSDYGYTF. DNA of the CDR3: TGTGCCAGCAGCTTCCAAACGGGAGGGGTCTCGGACTATGGCTACACCTTC.

This chain links TRBV7-2 with TRBJ2-5; no reliable D call. The germline V gene has CDR1 SGHTA and CDR2 FQGNSA. Trimming pared 1 base from V and 1 base from J, leaving 13 bases between. The CDR3 consists of 16 residues. As DNA, the CDR3 is TGTGCCAGCAGCTTAGATTTTGAGGCGGTCCAAGAGACCCAGTACTTC. It translates to CASSLDFEAVQETQYF.

The chain combines TRBV18 with TRBJ1-2, with 8 bases aligning to TRBD1. Germline V CDR1 and CDR2: KGHSH, LQKENI. The CDR3 runs to 13 residues. J lost 8 bases, V lost 3 bases, and 5 bases had no gene match. CDR3 DNA sequence: TGTGCCAGCTCACCCGGACAGGGCGACGGCTACACCTTC. Translation gives CASSPGQGDGYTF.

The chain carries TRBV11-2 and TRBJ1-2; 7 bases are shared with TRBD1. The V gene end was trimmed by 5 bases and the J gene end by 4 bases; junction bases not matched to a gene: 13. Germline V lookup: CDR1 SGHAT, CDR2 FQNNGV. The CDR3 is 16 amino acids. CDR3 bases: TGTGCCAGCAGCCACCCTGGGGAGGGGGCGGTCTATGGCTACACCTTC. It is translated as CASSHPGEGAVYGYTF.

The J gene is TRBJ2-5, the V gene TRBV6-6; D ambiguous. Trimming took 5 bases from V and 3 from J, leaving 10 bases between them. The CDR3 extends over 13 amino acids. The germline V gene encodes CDR1 MNHNY and CDR2 SVGAGI (reference sequence). The CDR3 region has the DNA TGTGCCAGCAGTAGATGGGTCGAAGAGACCCAGTACTTC. Its translation: CASSRWVEETQYF.

The chain carries TRBV29-1 and TRBJ1-1; 7 bases agree with TRBD1. CDR1 is SQVTM, CDR2 ANQGSEA, per germline. V dropped 7 bases and J dropped 1; count of bases not matched to a gene: 6. CDR3 length: 13 residues. CDR3 sequence (DNA): TGCAGCGGGGGGGACAGAAGGAACACTGAAGCTTTCTTT. The encoded protein is CSGGDRRNTEAFF. The full variable domain, completed using reference TRBV29-1 and TRBJ1-1, is SAVISQKPSRDICQRGTSLTIQCQVDSQVTMMFWYRQQPGQSLTLIATANQGSEATYESGFVIDKFPISRPNLTFSTLTVSNMSPEDSSIYLCSGGDRRNTEAFFGQGTRLTVV.

The chain links TRBV4-3 to TRBJ1-4; D gene ambiguous. This CDR3 is built from 15 residues. V lost 0 bases and J 5 bases, leaving 10 bases between the germline ends. CDR1 is LGHNA and CDR2 is YSLEER in the germline V gene. The CDR3, as DNA: TGCGCCAGCAGCCAAGATCGCGGGTTCAATGAAAAACTGTTTTTT. This codes for CASSQDRGFNEKLFF.

The rearrangement links TRBV29-1 to TRBJ2-1; D not certain. Deletions cut 6 bases from V and 0 bases from J, with 12 bases between. The germline gives CDR1 SQVTM, CDR2 ANQGSEA. The CDR3 runs to 14 residues. The CDR3, as DNA: TGCAGCGTCCCAGACTTCTACTCCTACAATGAGCAGTTCTTC. Protein: CSVPDFYSYNEQFF.

The CDR3 coding sequence is TGTGCCAGCAGCTTAGCGGGTACAGGGGGCGTGAACACTGAAGCTTTCTTT. Its protein is CASSLAGTGGVNTEAFF. This chain uses TRBV7-2 with TRBJ1-1, with 9 bases that match TRBD1. Germline V CDR1 and CDR2: SGHTA, FQGNSA. Losses at the gene ends were 0 bases for V and 0 bases for J; bases not matched to a gene: 5. The CDR3 length is 17 residues.

This chain links TRBV15 with TRBJ2-5, with 9 bases matching TRBD1. The J segment lost 6 bases and the V segment lost 1 base, leaving 9 bases of the junction unmatched. CDR1 is LNHNV and CDR2 is YYDKDF in the germline V gene (reference sequence). The CDR3 is 16 amino acids. CDR3 protein: CATSRVGTGSGKTQYF. For the CDR3, the DNA is TGTGCCACCAGCAGAGTAGGGACAGGGAGCGGTAAGACCCAGTACTTC.

The genes are TRBV1 and TRBJ2-2. TRBV1 is listed as a pseudogene. The CDR3 is made up of 14 amino acids. The CDR3 is CTSSQSRPSGELFF. The CDR3 bases are TGCACCAGCAGCCAATCGCGACCTTCCGGGGAGCTGTTTTTT.